This paragraph covers one TCR beta chain sequence. Its specificity is not known. The ends lost 4 bases at V and 1 base at J; junction bases unmatched: 7. The CDR3 length is 15 residues. Germline lookup yields CDR1 SGHTS and CDR2 YDEGEE. The data are from a study of OX40 agonist ivuxolimab in advanced cancers. In the study overall: Males comprised around four fifths of the group, whose mean age was around 62 years (range 23 to 79). General study findings and limits: The work left the antigen specificity of expanded peripheral T cells undetermined. Some nonresponders also had low normalized T-cell clonal expansion.

Anyone with autoimmune disease history or systemic immunosuppression was excluded. Repertoires were generated with immunoSEQ multiplex PCR, while TCRdb's copy carries only in-frame clones and drops some. Of roughly 70,000 clones in the sample, about 89% are singletons; the top ten hold 4%. This clonotype was sampled from an adult with an advanced solid tumor such as melanoma, head and neck, liver or kidney cancer. Sequenced here: CD4+ or CD8+ T cells sorted from blood, sampled in a trial of the OX40 agonist ivuxolimab. The gene calls are TRBV5-8 and TRBJ1-2; 7 bases agree with TRBD1. The CDR3 protein is CASSRKTGSNYGYTF. The CDR3 DNA reads TGTGCCAGCAGCCGAAAGACAGGGAGTAACTATGGCTACACCTTC.